Listed here are 20 T cell receptor beta chains from one sample, sequenced in a study of CD8 T cells in Susac syndrome. Random-hexamer reverse transcription was applied to about 0.5 to 1 ug RNA. TCRdb reanalysed the immunoSEQ multiplex PCR reads using MiXCR and keeps one entry per CDR3 protein. The sample comprises 250,000 to 300,000 distinct CDR3 sequences, around 83% of which are singletons, and 0.11% rests with the top ten. Specimen: CD8+ T cells from PBMCs. The receptors shown here come from a human donor with multiple sclerosis.

This chain connects TRBV13 to TRBJ2-5, with 13 bases fitting TRBD2. The CDR3 consists of 18 residues. Per germline, CDR1 PRHDT and CDR2 FYEKMQ (reference sequence). V shed 4 bases, J shed 5 bases, and the junction held 13 bases outside the gene matches. CDR3 region: CASSSAGTSGDARETQYF. CDR3 DNA: TGTGCCAGCAGCTCCGCCGGGACTAGCGGGGACGCTCGGGAGACCCAGTACTTC.

The chain recombines TRBV28 with TRBJ2-7; no clear D gene. CDR1 and CDR2 (germline): MDHEN, SYDVKM. V lost 6 bases, J lost 5 bases, and 11 bases lay in between. CDR3 length: 12 residues. The CDR3 reads CASSHGVHEQYF. The CDR3 nucleotides are TGTGCCAGCAGCCATGGGGTCCACGAGCAGTACTTC. Complete variable domain (other parts from reference TRBV28 and TRBJ2-7): DVKVTQSSRYLVKRTGEKVFLECVQDMDHENMFWYRQDPGLGLRLIYFSYDVKMKEKGDIPEGYSVSREKKERFSLILESASTNQTSMYLCASSHGVHEQYFGPGTRLTVT.

This chain uses TRBV4-1 with TRBJ2-1; TRBD2 matches at 14 bases. The CDR3 consists of 16 residues. V was clipped by 4 bases and J by 6 bases; unmatched bases: 5. Germline V gene data show CDR1 as MGHRA and CDR2 as YSYEKL. For the CDR3, the DNA is TGCGCCAGCAGCCCGCCGGGACTAGCGGGAGCCAATGAGCAGTTCTTC. Translating gives CASSPPGLAGANEQFF.

V is TRBV28 and J is TRBJ2-7; possibly TRBD1 for D (6 bases). The germline V gene has CDR1 MDHEN and CDR2 SYDVKM. This CDR3 contains 12 residues. Trimming removed 5 bases from V and 7 bases from J, with 12 bases in between. CDR3 loop: CASSPQGPEQYF. As DNA, the CDR3 is TGTGCCAGCAGTCCACAGGGTCCTGAGCAGTACTTC.

V and J are TRBV12-3 or TRBV12-4 and TRBJ2-1; 8 bases map to TRBD2. V lost 8 bases, J lost 9 bases, and 3 bases stayed unmatched. CDR3 length: 11 amino acids. The CDR3 nucleotides are TGTGCCAGCGTCCGGGGGGGTGAGCAGTTCTTC. Its protein product is CASVRGGEQFF.

This clonotype was seen more than once but under ten times. This chain joins TRBV6-1 and TRBJ2-2, with 8 bases that match TRBD1. The CDR3 has 14 amino acids. Germline CDR1 reads MNHNS; CDR2 reads SASEGT. V was pared by 3 bases and J by 7 bases, with 4 bases of the junction left unmatched. CDR3 sequence: CASSDRGPGGELFF. CDR3 nucleotides: TGTGCCAGCAGTGACAGGGGGCCGGGCGGGGAGCTGTTTTTT.

The CDR3: CASSDYGTGVNTEAFF. CDR3 DNA sequence: TGTGCCAGCAGTGATTACGGGACAGGGGTGAACACTGAAGCTTTCTTT. This chain joins TRBV2 and TRBJ1-1, with 10 bases identical to TRBD1. Germline V lookup: CDR1 SNHLY, CDR2 FYNNEI. With V trimmed by 3 bases and J by 0 bases, 4 bases remained unmatched. The CDR3 consists of 16 residues.

The chain's CDR3 is CASSGGTGRNQPQHF. The CDR3 DNA follows: TGCGCCAGCAGTGGGGGGACAGGGAGAAATCAGCCCCAGCATTTT. V and J are TRBV10-2 and TRBJ1-5, with 9 bases matching TRBD1. The J segment lost 4 bases and the V segment lost 4 bases, leaving 5 bases of the junction unmatched. This CDR3 is 15 amino acids long. The germline V gene has CDR1 WSHSY and CDR2 SAAADI.

The chain links TRBV27 to TRBJ2-7; a weak D match, TRBD2 (5 bases). Deletions cut 7 bases from V and 4 bases from J, with 14 bases between. CDR3 size: 13 residues. Germline-derived CDR1 and CDR2 are MNHEY and SMNVEV (reference sequence). CDR3 DNA sequence: TGTGCCAGCAAGGCGATTGAGGGTTACGAGCAGTACTTC. This sequence encodes CASKAIEGYEQYF.

The rearrangement uses TRBV21-1 and TRBJ2-1; the table's TRBD2 call for D was not verified on the DNA. TRBV21-1 is termed a pseudogene. The CDR3 contains 15 residues. The CDR3 spells CASTPRFSSLDEQFF. CDR3 DNA: TGTGCCAGCACCCCCCGCTTTTCTAGCTTGGATGAGCAGTTCTTC.

This clonotype was seen a single time. The V and J genes are TRBV4-2 and TRBJ2-3, with a weak D call TRBD2 (6 bases). The V end was cut by 4 bases, the J end by 4 bases, with 21 bases between. Germline values: CDR1 LGHNA, CDR2 YNFKEQ. The CDR3 is made up of 17 amino acids. CDR3 nucleotide sequence: TGTGCCAGCAGCCGCGGAGGGAGGCCACCGTTACCAGATACGCAGTATTTT. Amino acids: CASSRGGRPPLPDTQYF.

The chain uses TRBV7-9 and TRBJ2-7; D is undetermined. CDR3 length equals 11 residues. V shed 1 base and J shed 6 bases, with 4 bases lying between them. CDR1 SEHNR and CDR2 FQNEAQ come from the germline V gene (reference sequence). The CDR3 sequence: CASSLVLEQYF. Here the CDR3 DNA reads TGTGCCAGCAGCTTAGTCCTCGAGCAGTACTTC.

The gene calls are TRBV27 and TRBJ1-5; D ambiguous. V lost 10 bases and J lost 4, with 14 bases in between. This CDR3 comprises 13 residues. Germline V gene lookup returns CDR1 MNHEY and CDR2 SMNVEV (reference sequence). The CDR3 sequence: CANRISVNQPQHF. DNA of the CDR3: TGTGCCAACAGAATCTCGGTAAATCAGCCCCAGCATTTT.

The CDR3: CASSMDGPSSYNEQFF. CDR3 coding DNA: TGCGCCAGCAGTATGGACGGGCCTAGCTCCTACAATGAGCAGTTCTTC. The chain carries TRBV10-2 and TRBJ2-1; D uncertain. The CDR3 length is 16 residues. The germline CDR1 and CDR2 sequences are WSHSY and SAAADI. The ends were cut back, 5 bases at V and 0 bases at J, with 14 bases in the middle.

The chain carries TRBV9 and TRBJ1-2; D perhaps matches TRBD1 (6 bases). This CDR3 is 14 amino acids long. Germline values: CDR1 SGDLS, CDR2 YYNGEE. Trimming removed 3 bases at V and 4 bases at J, with 13 bases between. CDR3 loop: CASSDSDRAYGYTF. As DNA, the CDR3 is TGTGCCAGCAGCGATTCGGACAGAGCCTATGGCTACACCTTC.

The genes are TRBV20-1 and TRBJ2-3, with a possible D match to TRBD2 (6 bases). CDR1 is DFQATT, CDR2 SNEGSKA, per germline (reference sequence). Trimming left V 0 bases short and J 7 bases short, with 17 bases between. This CDR3 is 15 amino acids long. CDR3 amino acids: CSARDRAWGDYTQYF. The CDR3 coding sequence is TGCAGTGCTAGAGACCGCGCCTGGGGGGATTATACGCAGTATTTT.

The V call is TRBV12-5, the J call TRBJ1-1; the D gene is possibly TRBD1 (6 bases). The CDR3 loop spans 13 amino acids. Germline CDR1 LGHNT, CDR2 FRNRAP. Trimming took 2 bases from V and 4 from J, leaving 8 bases between them. The CDR3 protein is CASGLLGGTEAFF. For the CDR3, the DNA is TGTGCTAGTGGTTTGCTAGGGGGCACTGAAGCTTTCTTT.

The V gene is TRBV5-1, the J gene TRBJ2-5, with 14 positions matching TRBD2. Germline V CDR1 and CDR2: SGHRS, YFSETQ. The J segment lost 4 bases and the V segment lost 4 bases, leaving 6 bases of the junction unmatched. The CDR3 has 16 residues. CDR3 DNA sequence: TGCGCCAGCAGCCCAAGACTAGCGGGAGGGAGAGAGACCCAGTACTTC. Protein product: CASSPRLAGGRETQYF.

The chain recombines TRBV28 with TRBJ1-2, with a tentative D call TRBD1 (5 bases). The CDR3 has 14 amino acids. Trimming took off 6 bases at V and 6 bases at J, with 17 bases between the two ends. Germline V gene lookup returns CDR1 MDHEN and CDR2 SYDVKM. CDR3 sequence: CASSPSGGPNGYTF. As DNA, the CDR3 is TGTGCCAGCAGCCCTTCCGGGGGACCTAATGGCTACACCTTC.

The chain carries TRBV19 and TRBJ2-1; D is unclear. Germline lookup yields CDR1 LNHDA and CDR2 SQIVND (reference sequence). The V end was cut by 3 bases, the J end by 6 bases, with 9 bases between. The CDR3 extends over 13 amino acids. The CDR3 DNA sequence: TGTGCCAGTAGTATTGGTCCGTTCAATGAGCAGTTCTTC. It specifies CASSIGPFNEQFF.